The source of this T cell receptor beta chain is a study of shared clonotypes between healthy human individuals. Genomic DNA of every subset was divided equally among multiple immunoSEQ plates. Sequencing used immunoSEQ multiplex PCR; TCRdb keeps in-frame clones, though not all of them. The data hold about 340,000 clones, with around 67% observed a single time. The origin of this receptor is a man aged 30 to 39 in good health. The sample comprised memory CD4+ T cells sorted from blood. Subset described: CD45RA-negative fraction.

Written as DNA, the CDR3 is TGTGCCAGCTCACCCCGGACAGGGCTGACCTACGAGCAGTACTTC. It specifies CASSPRTGLTYEQYF. The chain recombines TRBV18 with TRBJ2-7; the match to TRBD1 covers 8 bases. CDR3 length: 15 residues. Germline CDR1 KGHSH, CDR2 LQKENI. The V segment lost 3 bases and the J segment 2 bases; nucleotides outside the gene matches: 6.